This TCR beta chain was profiled in a study of T cell responses to AZD1222 COVID-19 vaccine. Study-wide findings and caveats: The study identified only six AZD1222 recipients as seropositive at baseline. In the spike-specific TCR repertoire, nearly half reportedly target unmutated variant regions. Females made up more of the donors, who were largely white British, and clonal diversity may have come out too low. With dominance at 160-218 and 743-854, vaccine-associated CD4 TCRs spanned spike.

The CDR3 has 13 residues. V lost 1 base, J lost 4 bases, and 7 bases lay in between. Germline CDR1 is KGHSH and CDR2 is LQKENI. TCRdb's copy holds only in-frame clones and misses some; the assay was immunoSEQ multiplex PCR. The sample lists under 60,000 clones, around 80% occurring once. Worth noting for this clone: Its target is unknown.

This specimen consisted of peripheral blood, obtained on day 0 of AZD1222 vaccination. This sequence joins TRBV18 and TRBJ1-1; D gene uncertain. The clonotype originates from an adult in good health. In nucleotides, the CDR3 is TGTGCCAGCTCACCACTAGAAACCACTGAAGCTTTCTTT. Translation: CASSPLETTEAFF.